Below are 29 T cell receptor beta chains sequenced from a single sample in a study of blood T cells in healthy people across ages. A second PCR, run for about 6 to 12 cycles, used a sample-barcoded 5' primer plus a J-beta primer mix. Using its own MiXCR run on the 5' RACE reads, TCRdb lists one record per CDR3 protein. This sample has about 830,000 distinct CDR3 sequences, with about 62% found just once. The sequenced material came from blood. The receptors were gathered from a man aged 25 to 40 in good health.

V gene TRBV20-1 combines with J gene TRBJ1-2; weak D call: TRBD1 (6 bases). Germline loops: CDR1 DFQATT, CDR2 SNEGSKA (reference sequence). The CDR3 loop spans 13 amino acids. Trimming took 6 bases from V and 0 from J, leaving 11 bases between them. CDR3 sequence (DNA): TGCAGTGCCTGGGACAAAACTAACTATGGCTACACCTTC. This translates into CSAWDKTNYGYTF.

Comments on this clonotype: Mismatch with germline at one junction end may stem from a read error. V is TRBV7-3 and J is TRBJ2-1; D is uncertain. The CDR3 is 13 residues long. In germline, CDR1 is SGHTA, CDR2 FQGTGA. As DNA, the CDR3 is TGTGCCAGCAGCTTATCTCTCGACAAAGAGCAGTTCTTC. Translated, it gives CASSLSLDKEQFF. Complete variable domain (other parts from reference TRBV7-3 and TRBJ2-1): GAGVSQTPSNKVTEKGKYVELRCDPISGHTALYWYRQSLGQGPEFLIYFQGTGAADDSGLPNDRFFAVRPEGSVSTLKIQRTERGDSAVYLCASSLSLDKEQFFGPGTRLTVL.

The chain links TRBV6-2 or TRBV6-3 to TRBJ2-1; D might be TRBD1 or TRBD2, each matching 7 bases. The DNA end is more similar to TRBJ2-7, so the J call may be wrong. Germline assignment: CDR1 MNHEY and CDR2 SVGEGT. CDR3 length: 14 amino acids. The CDR3 bases are TGTGCCAGCGCGGCCCAGGGGGGGTACAATGAGCAGTACTTC. Its translation is CASAAQGGYNEQYF.

The rearrangement links TRBV6-6 to TRBJ2-5, with 8 bases fitting TRBD2. This CDR3 region has 16 residues. Germline V lookup: CDR1 MNHNY, CDR2 SVGAGI (reference sequence). V shed 0 bases and J 2 bases; nucleotides not matched to a gene: 5. The CDR3 coding sequence is TGTGCCAGCAGTTACTCGGCCCGGGGGGGACAAGAGACCCAGTACTTC. The encoded protein is CASSYSARGGQETQYF.

The V gene is TRBV12-3 or TRBV12-4, the J gene TRBJ2-3, with 7 bases aligning to TRBD2. V was pared by 6 bases and J by 4 bases, with 10 bases of the junction left unmatched. The CDR3 consists of 15 residues. The CDR3 coding sequence is TGTGCCAGCAGGGAGGTAGCGGGCTTGGCAGATACGCAGTATTTT. Amino acids: CASREVAGLADTQYF.

This clonotype appeared a few times. For the CDR3, the DNA is TGTGCCAGCAGCTTAGAGACCGTGTGGGATACGCAGTATTTT. This sequence encodes CASSLETVWDTQYF. This chain joins TRBV7-9 and TRBJ2-3; no clear D. V lost 1 base to trimming and J lost 6 bases, with 11 bases between them. The CDR3 covers 14 residues. Germline loops: CDR1 SEHNR, CDR2 FQNEAQ (reference sequence).

This clonotype has at least ten counts. V is TRBV5-1 and J is TRBJ2-5; no firm D call. Trimming shortened V by 0 bases and J by 2 bases, and 8 bases separated the two germline ends. CDR1 is SGHRS, CDR2 YFSETQ, per germline. This CDR3 is 14 amino acids long. CDR3 nucleotide sequence: TGCGCCAGCAGCTTGGCCTTGGGGCAAGAGACCCAGTACTTC. Translation: CASSLALGQETQYF.

This clonotype was seen a few times. V usage is TRBV6-6 and J usage is TRBJ2-5; tentatively, D is TRBD1 or TRBD2 (5 bases each). The CDR3 loop spans 13 amino acids. CDR1 MNHNY and CDR2 SVGAGI come from the germline V gene (reference sequence). V was pared by 2 bases and J by 4 bases, with 8 bases between. As DNA, the CDR3 is TGTGCCAGCAGTTACGCAGGGAGAGAGACCCAGTACTTC. This codes for CASSYAGRETQYF.

The chain joins TRBV4-2 to TRBJ1-6, with a weak D call TRBD1 (5 bases). The CDR3 spans 13 residues. From germline, CDR1 is LGHNA and CDR2 YNFKEQ. Trimming took 0 bases from V and 8 from J, leaving 5 bases between them. The CDR3 spells CASSQDRDSPLHF. In nucleotides, the CDR3 is TGTGCCAGCAGCCAAGACAGGGATTCACCCCTCCACTTT.

The rearrangement links TRBV18 to TRBJ2-5, with D perhaps assigned TRBD1 or TRBD2 (5 bases each). The CDR3 has 14 residues. Germline V CDR1 and CDR2: KGHSH, LQKENI. V lost 6 bases, J lost 2 bases, and 13 bases lay in between. The CDR3 region has the DNA TGTGCCAGCTCCCCCGGGGCTGTTCAAGAGACCCAGTACTTC. The encoded protein is CASSPGAVQETQYF.

The chain employs TRBV20-1 and TRBJ2-5, with TRBD1 matching 7 bases. The CDR3 is made up of 14 amino acids. With V trimmed by 0 bases and J by 7 bases, 8 bases remained unmatched. CDR1 and CDR2 (germline): DFQATT, SNEGSKA (reference sequence). DNA for the CDR3: TGCAGTGCTAGAGATATAGGACAGGATGGGACCCAGTACTTC. Its protein product is CSARDIGQDGTQYF.

This clonotype was observed a handful of times. The chain recombines TRBV27 with TRBJ2-7, with 11 positions matching TRBD1. The CDR3 has 16 residues. The J segment lost 2 bases and the V segment lost 8 bases, leaving 11 bases of the junction unmatched. Germline V gene lookup returns CDR1 MNHEY and CDR2 SMNVEV (reference sequence). CDR3 sequence reads: CASFTTGTGGPYEQYF. The CDR3 DNA follows: TGTGCCAGCTTCACAACCGGGACAGGGGGTCCCTACGAGCAGTACTTC.

This chain joins TRBV14 and TRBJ2-5, with D hard to call. This CDR3 comprises 15 residues. Germline CDR1 SGHDN, CDR2 FVKESK. The V gene lost 2 bases and the J gene lost 4 bases, with 14 bases spanning the gap. In nucleotides, the CDR3 is TGTGCCAGCAGCCAATACACGGCGTTGGGAGAGACCCAGTACTTC. Amino acid sequence: CASSQYTALGETQYF.

The chain employs TRBV11-3 and TRBJ2-3; 8 bases are shared with TRBD2. V gave up 4 bases and J gave up 3 bases; unmatched junction bases: 6. This CDR3 has 15 amino acids. CDR1 and CDR2 from the germline V gene are SGHNT and YENEEA. CDR3 sequence (DNA): TGTGCCAGCAGCTCACGGGGACTAGAAACAGATACGCAGTATTTT. Encoded protein: CASSSRGLETDTQYF.

A few counts support this clonotype. The V and J genes are TRBV7-9 and TRBJ2-1; maybe TRBD2 (6 bases). V was shortened by 5 bases and J by 6 bases, with 14 bases between the two germline ends. The CDR3 runs to 14 residues. Germline V gene sequence: CDR1 SEHNR, CDR2 FQNEAQ (reference sequence). The CDR3 nucleotides are TGTGCCAGCAGCCCGCCCTGGGGAGGCAATGAGCAGTTCTTC. Translation gives CASSPPWGGNEQFF.

This clonotype was seen only a few times. This chain uses TRBV24-1 with TRBJ2-5; no definite D call. CDR3 length: 14 residues. Germline V gene data show CDR1 as KGHDR and CDR2 as SFDVKD. Trimming took 3 bases from V and 0 from J, leaving 7 bases between them. CDR3 sequence reads: CATSDPGHQETQYF. DNA of the CDR3: TGTGCCACCAGTGATCCCGGGCACCAAGAGACCCAGTACTTC.

This chain links TRBV6-5 with TRBJ2-4; 8 nucleotides match TRBD2. Matching the DNA end better, TRBJ2-7 makes the J call doubtful. The germline V gene has CDR1 MNHEY and CDR2 SVGAGI. This CDR3 comprises 15 residues. The CDR3 region is CASSYRTSGLYEQYF. For the CDR3, the DNA is TGTGCCAGCAGTTACCGTACTAGCGGACTCTACGAGCAGTACTTC.

CDR3 DNA: TGTGCCAGCAGCGATGGGGCGGGGATCAATGAGCAGTTCTTC. Encoded protein: CASSDGAGINEQFF. The genes are TRBV7-2 and TRBJ2-1; D might be TRBD2 (6 bases). Per germline, CDR1 SGHTA and CDR2 FQGNSA. The CDR3 runs 14 residues. Between the trimmed V and J ends, which lost 5 bases and 6 bases, there was a span of 14 bases. Drawing the rest from reference TRBV7-2 and TRBJ2-1, the complete variable domain is GAGVSQSPSNKVTEKGKDVELRCDPISGHTALYWYRQSLGQGLEFLIYFQGNSAPDKSGLPSDRFSAERTGGSVSTLTIQRTQQEDSAVYLCASSDGAGINEQFFGPGTRLTVL.

This clonotype was counted only a few times. The chain uses TRBV7-8 and TRBJ2-1, with 7 bases matching TRBD1. V lost 5 bases and J lost 7; bases outside the gene matches: 11. CDR1 is SGHVS, CDR2 FQNEAQ, per germline. This CDR3 spans 15 amino acids. CDR3 loop: CASSIRTGRQNEQFF. DNA for the CDR3: TGTGCCAGCAGCATTCGGACAGGACGACAAAATGAGCAGTTCTTC.

This clonotype was counted many times. The genes are TRBV4-3 and TRBJ2-5, with 7 bases identical to TRBD2. The CDR3 consists of 15 residues. V was clipped by 2 bases and J by 3 bases; unmatched bases: 6. Germline V gene data show CDR1 as LGHNA and CDR2 as YSLEER. The CDR3 is CASSQHGLEEETQYF. The CDR3 DNA sequence: TGCGCCAGCAGCCAACATGGACTAGAGGAAGAGACCCAGTACTTC.

The CDR3 sequence is CASSLEVTGGSTDTQYF. The CDR3, as DNA: TGTGCCAGCAGCTTAGAAGTGACAGGGGGGAGCACAGATACGCAGTATTTT. The chain is built from TRBV7-9 and TRBJ2-3; 9 bases fit TRBD1. Germline CDR1 SEHNR, CDR2 FQNEAQ (reference sequence). V shed 1 base, J shed 0 bases, and the junction held 5 bases outside the gene matches. This CDR3 is 17 amino acids long.

The V call is TRBV7-2, the J call TRBJ2-7; TRBD1 agrees at 7 bases. Unmatched junction bases numbered 8, after V lost 5 bases and J lost 4 bases. The CDR3 sequence is 14 residues long. The germline V gene encodes CDR1 SGHTA and CDR2 FQGNSA. This CDR3 reads CASSRQTGEYEQYF. In DNA, the CDR3 is TGTGCCAGCAGCCGACAAACAGGGGAATACGAGCAGTACTTC. The variable domain in full, with the rest retrieved from reference TRBV7-2 and TRBJ2-7, is GAGVSQSPSNKVTEKGKDVELRCDPISGHTALYWYRQSLGQGLEFLIYFQGNSAPDKSGLPSDRFSAERTGGSVSTLTIQRTQQEDSAVYLCASSRQTGEYEQYFGPGTRLTVT.

The rearrangement joins TRBV7-2 to TRBJ2-4, with 8 bases identical to TRBD2. The last part of the DNA fits TRBJ2-5 better; the J call may be wrong. Germline V gene sequence: CDR1 SGHTA, CDR2 FQGNSA. The CDR3 is 17 amino acids. The CDR3 spells CASSGTSGHPPGETQYF. CDR3 nucleotide sequence: TGTGCCAGCAGCGGAACTAGCGGCCACCCCCCGGGTGAGACCCAGTACTTC.

V gene TRBV6-2 or TRBV6-3 combines with J gene TRBJ1-5; D perhaps matches TRBD1 (5 bases). Trimming took 7 bases from V and 2 from J, leaving 15 bases between them. CDR3 length equals 15 residues. CDR1 is MNHEY, CDR2 SVGEGT, per germline. CDR3 amino acids: CASTPGDWGNQPQHF. The CDR3 DNA sequence: TGTGCCAGCACCCCGGGGGACTGGGGCAATCAGCCCCAGCATTTT.

V gene TRBV20-1 combines with J gene TRBJ2-3; D remains unclear. This CDR3 has 14 amino acids. V lost 4 bases and J 3 bases, leaving 14 bases between the germline ends. Germline CDR1 and CDR2: DFQATT and SNEGSKA (reference sequence). The DNA for the CDR3 is TGCAGTGCTACGAGTTCCGATCCAACAGATACGCAGTATTTT. The encoded protein is CSATSSDPTDTQYF.

The V and J genes are TRBV12-3 or TRBV12-4 and TRBJ2-5; 7 nucleotides agree with TRBD2. J was trimmed by 3 bases and V by 4 bases; bases with no gene match: 8. CDR3 length equals 15 residues. CDR3 residues: CASSYQGLSEETQYF. The CDR3 nucleotides read TGTGCCAGCAGTTATCAGGGACTATCCGAAGAGACCCAGTACTTC.

V is TRBV6-2 or TRBV6-3 and J is TRBJ2-4; D is unresolved. The CDR3 is 13 amino acids. CDR1 and CDR2 from the germline V gene are MNHEY and SVGEGT. V was shortened by 10 bases and J by 13 bases, with 23 bases between the two germline ends. The CDR3 here is CATSSGYFNEQYF. In DNA form, the CDR3 reads TGTGCCACCTCAAGTGGGTACTTCAATGAGCAGTACTTC.

The CDR3 protein is CASSQDVGGAGETQYF. CDR3 nucleotides: TGCGCCAGCAGCCAAGACGTCGGGGGGGCGGGAGAGACCCAGTACTTC. The gene calls are TRBV4-3 and TRBJ2-5; TRBD2 aligns across 8 bases. Germline V gene lookup returns CDR1 LGHNA and CDR2 YSLEER. V shed 0 bases, J shed 4 bases, and the junction held 7 bases outside the gene matches. The CDR3 has 16 residues.

A note on this clonotype: An end of the junction does not agree with germline; a read error may underlie this. The rearrangement links TRBV5-1 to TRBJ2-3; the match to TRBD2 covers 12 bases. This CDR3 is built from 16 residues. Germline lookup yields CDR1 SGHRS and CDR2 YFSETQ. For the CDR3, the DNA is TGCGCCAACAGCCCCGGACTAGCGGGGAACACAGATACGCAGTATTTT. It translates to CANSPGLAGNTDTQYF.